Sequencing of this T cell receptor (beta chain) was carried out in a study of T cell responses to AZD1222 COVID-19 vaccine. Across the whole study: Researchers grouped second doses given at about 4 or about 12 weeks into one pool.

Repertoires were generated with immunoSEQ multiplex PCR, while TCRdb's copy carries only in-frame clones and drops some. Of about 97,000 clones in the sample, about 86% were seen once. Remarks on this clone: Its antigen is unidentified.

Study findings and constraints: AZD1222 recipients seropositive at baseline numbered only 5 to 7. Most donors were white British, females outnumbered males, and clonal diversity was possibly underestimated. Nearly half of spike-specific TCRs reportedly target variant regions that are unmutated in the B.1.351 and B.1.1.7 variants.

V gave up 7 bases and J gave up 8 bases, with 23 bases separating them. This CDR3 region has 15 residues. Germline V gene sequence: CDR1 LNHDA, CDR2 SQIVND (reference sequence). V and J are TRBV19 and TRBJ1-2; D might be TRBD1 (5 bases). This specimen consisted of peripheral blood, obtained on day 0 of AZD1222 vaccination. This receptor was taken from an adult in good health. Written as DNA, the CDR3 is TGTGCCAGTAACTCCTGGGGCGGAAGAAATGAAGGCTACACCTTC. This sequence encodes CASNSWGGRNEGYTF.